Shown below are 27 T cell receptor beta chains from a single sample sequenced in a study of PD-1 blockade in classical Hodgkin lymphoma. The protocol was immunoSEQ multiplex PCR, while the TCRdb copy is restricted to in-frame clones and leaves out a portion. The sample consists of about 64,000 clones, about 92% of them appearing once. The time point here: cycle 4 day 1 (C4D1), after 5 to 7 weeks of nivolumab. Every one of the patients relapsed after autologous stem cell transplantation (brentuximab vedotin exposure was variable). The sample here was peripheral blood mononuclear cells (PBMCs), taken before the fourth cycle of nivolumab. These receptors were collected from a human donor with classical Hodgkin lymphoma.

The chain employs TRBV4-2 and TRBJ2-1, with D perhaps TRBD2 (6 bases). CDR3 length: 15 amino acids. The V gene lost 0 bases and the J gene lost 4 bases, with 10 bases spanning the gap. CDR1 is LGHNA and CDR2 is YNFKEQ in the germline V gene. CDR3 protein: CASSQDWGDYNEQFF. The DNA of the CDR3 is TGTGCCAGCAGCCAAGATTGGGGGGATTACAATGAGCAGTTCTTC.

CDR3 sequence: CASSMLAGGRTEAFF. The CDR3, as DNA: TGTGCCAGTAGTATGTTAGCCGGGGGTCGCACTGAAGCTTTCTTT. This chain uses TRBV19 with TRBJ1-1; tentatively, D is TRBD1 (5 bases). Trimming removed 3 bases at V and 4 bases at J, with 15 bases between. From germline, CDR1 is LNHDA and CDR2 SQIVND (reference sequence). The CDR3 is 15 residues long. Using reference TRBV19 and TRBJ1-1 for the parts outside the CDR3, the full variable domain is DGGITQSPKYLFRKEGQNVTLSCEQNLNHDAMYWYRQDPGQGLRLIYYSQIVNDFQKGDIAEGYSVSREKKESFPLTVTSAQKNPTAFYLCASSMLAGGRTEAFFGQGTRLTVV.

This clone showed up just once. The V and J genes are TRBV27 and TRBJ1-5, with D perhaps matching TRBD1 (6 bases). This CDR3 region has 14 residues. Looked up from germline, CDR1 is MNHEY and CDR2 is SMNVEV (reference sequence). V lost 5 bases to trimming and J lost 2 bases, with 10 bases between them. CDR3 loop: CASSPTGRNQPQHF. The CDR3 nucleotides are TGTGCCAGCAGTCCGACAGGCCGCAATCAGCCCCAGCATTTT.

This chain uses TRBV27 with TRBJ1-6; D unclear. Trimming removed 2 bases from V and 3 bases from J, with 8 bases in between. This CDR3 has 15 amino acids. The germline CDR1 and CDR2 sequences are MNHEY and SMNVEV (reference sequence). CDR3 nucleotide sequence: TGTGCCAGCAGTTTAGGACCGCTCTATAATTCACCCCTCCACTTT. Protein product: CASSLGPLYNSPLHF.

Here the CDR3 DNA reads TGTGCCAGCAGTTACTCGAGACAGTCATACGAGCAGTACTTC. It translates to CASSYSRQSYEQYF. The chain is built from TRBV6-6 and TRBJ2-7; TRBD1 might be the D (5 bases). The V gene's germline CDR1 is MNHNY and CDR2 SVGAGI (reference sequence). V lost 0 bases and J 4 bases, leaving 10 bases between the germline ends. The CDR3 contains 14 residues.

This chain links TRBV19 with TRBJ1-1; D is uncertain. The length of the CDR3 is 15 residues. V was pared by 6 bases and J by 5 bases, with 19 bases between. Germline-derived CDR1 and CDR2 are LNHDA and SQIVND (reference sequence). CDR3 DNA: TGTGCCAGTAGGAAAACCGGGAAACTGGGGACTGAAGCTTTCTTT. This codes for CASRKTGKLGTEAFF.

This chain joins TRBV28 and TRBJ2-4; TRBD2 matches at 9 bases. CDR1 is MDHEN, CDR2 SYDVKM, per germline. The V and J ends lost 7 bases and 2 bases, in that order; junction bases with no gene match: 9. The CDR3 length is 16 residues. The CDR3, as DNA: TGTGCCAGCAAGGGCGGGGGGGCTGGAACCAAAAACATTCAGTACTTC. Translated, it gives CASKGGGAGTKNIQYF.

In this sample, this clone turned up a few times. The sample has other DNA sequences that encode this CDR3 too. The V gene is TRBV6-5, the J gene TRBJ1-1; unclear D gene. The CDR3 totals 13 residues. CDR1 is MNHEY and CDR2 is SVGAGI in the germline V gene. Trimming left V 2 bases short and J 0 bases short, with 4 bases between. The CDR3 region has the DNA TGTGCCAGCAGTTACCTCATGAACACTGAAGCTTTCTTT. It specifies CASSYLMNTEAFF.

The genes are TRBV5-4 and TRBJ2-7; perhaps TRBD2 as D (7 bases). This CDR3 contains 15 residues. Per the germline V gene, CDR1 is SGHNT and CDR2 is YYREEE (reference sequence). Trimming removed 4 bases from V and 2 bases from J, with 16 bases in between. Here the CDR3 DNA reads TGTGCCAGCAGCCGGGATAGGGAGGGGGCCTACGAGCAGTACTTC. Translated, it gives CASSRDREGAYEQYF.

This chain joins TRBV23-1 and TRBJ1-5; TRBD1 might be the D (6 bases). TRBV23-1 is recorded as an ORF, its role being uncertain. With 4 bases removed from V and 1 base from J, the gap between germline ends came to 35 bases. This CDR3 is built from 23 residues. The CDR3 nucleotides are TGCGCCAGCAGTCCTGATTACAAGACGATGGACACAAGAAGGGGGGTAAGCAATCAGCCCCAGCATTTT. This gives the protein CASSPDYKTMDTRRGVSNQPQHF.

This clone was counted a single time. The V call is TRBV6-5, the J call TRBJ1-3; D is unclear. The germline gives CDR1 MNHEY, CDR2 SVGAGI. The CDR3 has 15 residues. V shed 5 bases and J shed 0 bases, with 11 bases lying between them. CDR3 sequence (DNA): TGTGCCAGCAGTGGGCTCAGAAACTCTGGAAACACCATATATTTT. Amino acid sequence: CASSGLRNSGNTIYF.

The chain's CDR3 is CATSRVAEAEQFF. The DNA of the CDR3 is TGTGCCACCAGCAGAGTCGCTGAGGCTGAGCAGTTCTTC. The chain carries TRBV15 and TRBJ2-1; D unresolved. The V and J ends lost 1 base and 9 bases respectively, with 10 bases between them. The germline V gene encodes CDR1 LNHNV and CDR2 YYDKDF (reference sequence). The CDR3 is 13 amino acids.

Only one count was recorded for this clone. The chain links TRBV7-8 to TRBJ2-1, with 10 bases fitting TRBD1. Trimming at V came to 6 bases and at J to 7 bases, leaving 12 bases not matched to a gene. The CDR3 extends over 16 amino acids. From germline, CDR1 is SGHVS and CDR2 FQNEAQ. CDR3 in amino acids: CASSHGPGQGLNEQFF. CDR3 DNA: TGTGCCAGCAGTCATGGACCGGGACAGGGGTTGAATGAGCAGTTCTTC.

The chain carries TRBV7-2 and TRBJ1-1; tentatively, D is TRBD1 (5 bases). The CDR3 spans 15 residues. Germline V gene data show CDR1 as SGHTA and CDR2 as FQGNSA. V lost 2 bases and J 0 bases, leaving 10 bases between the germline ends. The CDR3 region has the DNA TGTGCCAGCAGCTTAAGGCAGGGCCTGAACACTGAAGCTTTCTTT. Its translation: CASSLRQGLNTEAFF. The full variable domain, in which reference TRBV7-2 and TRBJ1-1 provide the parts outside the CDR3, is GAGVSQSPSNKVTEKGKDVELRCDPISGHTALYWYRQSLGQGLEFLIYFQGNSAPDKSGLPSDRFSAERTGGSVSTLTIQRTQQEDSAVYLCASSLRQGLNTEAFFGQGTRLTVV.

This chain connects TRBV18 to TRBJ1-6; D unresolved. CDR1 KGHSH and CDR2 LQKENI come from the germline V gene. V gave up 3 bases and J gave up 8 bases, with 8 bases separating them. There are 13 residues in the CDR3. This CDR3 is CASSPGLDSPLHF. The DNA for the CDR3 is TGTGCCAGCTCACCCGGCTTGGATTCACCCCTCCACTTT.

In this sample, this clone turned up once. The rearrangement links TRBV11-2 to TRBJ1-5; D may be TRBD1 (6 bases). From germline, CDR1 is SGHAT and CDR2 FQNNGV. V was clipped by 1 base and J by 4 bases, with 11 bases between them. This CDR3 contains 15 residues. The CDR3 DNA follows: TGTGCCAGCAGCTTAGGGGGGGCTGGGAATCAGCCCCAGCATTTT. It encodes CASSLGGAGNQPQHF.

The V call is TRBV18, the J call TRBJ1-4; D is uncertain. V lost 0 bases and J 7 bases, leaving 18 bases between the germline ends. From germline, CDR1 is KGHSH and CDR2 LQKENI. The CDR3 totals 17 residues. CDR3 residues: CASSPPKATPEGEKLFF. The CDR3 coding sequence is TGTGCCAGCTCACCACCTAAGGCCACACCCGAGGGTGAAAAACTGTTTTTT.

A word on this clone: The same CDR3 is also encoded by other DNA sequences in this sample. The V call is TRBV2, the J call TRBJ1-5, with 7 bases identical to TRBD1. With V trimmed by 4 bases and J by 5 bases, 5 bases remained unmatched. CDR1 and CDR2 (germline): SNHLY, FYNNEI. The CDR3 has 14 residues. This CDR3 reads CASSGTGGHQPQHF. The CDR3 nucleotides are TGTGCCAGCAGTGGGACAGGTGGCCATCAGCCCCAGCATTTT.

The chain recombines TRBV7-6 with TRBJ2-7; TRBD2 matches 7 bases. The CDR3 sequence is 14 residues long. V trimming: 5 bases; J trimming: 3 bases; junction bases outside the gene matches: 7. Germline-derived CDR1 and CDR2 are SGHVS and FNYEAQ. CDR3 bases: TGTGCCAGCAGCAAAGGACTAGTCGGCTACGAGCAGTACTTC. Translated, it gives CASSKGLVGYEQYF. The variable domain in full, completed from reference TRBV7-6 and TRBJ2-7, reads GAGVSQSPRYKVTKRGQDVALRCDPISGHVSLYWYRQALGQGPEFLTYFNYEAQQDKSGLPNDRFSAERPEGSISTLTIQRTEQRDSAMYRCASSKGLVGYEQYFGPGTRLTVT.

The chain employs TRBV5-4 and TRBJ2-5; 10 nucleotides align to TRBD1. CDR1 is SGHNT and CDR2 is YYREEE in the germline V gene (reference sequence). The V and J ends lost 2 bases and 0 bases, in that order; junction bases with no gene match: 1. The CDR3 spans 15 residues. In nucleotides, the CDR3 is TGTGCCAGCAGCTTTGGGACAGGGGACCAAGAGACCCAGTACTTC. Its protein product is CASSFGTGDQETQYF. The whole variable domain, remainder taken from reference TRBV5-4 and TRBJ2-5, is ETGVTQSPTHLIKTRGQQVTLRCSSQSGHNTVSWYQQALGQGPQFIFQYYREEENGRGNFPPRFSGLQFPNYSSELNVNALELDDSALYLCASSFGTGDQETQYFGPGTRLLVL.

The rearrangement links TRBV10-1 to TRBJ2-3; D is perhaps TRBD1 (6 bases). This CDR3 spans 13 amino acids. Per the germline V gene, CDR1 is WNHNN and CDR2 is SYGVQD (reference sequence). V gave up 8 bases and J gave up 2 bases, with 11 bases separating them. CDR3 nucleotide sequence: TGCGCCAGCCAGGACAGACACACAGATACGCAGTATTTT. Protein: CASQDRHTDTQYF.

The V call is TRBV21-1, the J call TRBJ2-7. TRBV21-1 is classified as a pseudogene. The CDR3 is 17 amino acids. The CDR3 DNA sequence: TGTGCCAGCAGCGCCCGGTCCCCGGAAACCCCCAGCCACGAGCAGTACTTC. Translation: CASSARSPETPSHEQYF.

The rearrangement uses TRBV19 and TRBJ2-7; D is perhaps TRBD2 (6 bases). V was clipped by 1 base and J by 3 bases, with 10 bases between them. Germline CDR1 is LNHDA and CDR2 is SQIVND (reference sequence). This CDR3 is built from 14 residues. Here the CDR3 reads CASSIAGTGYEQYF. In DNA, the CDR3 is TGTGCCAGTAGTATAGCCGGGACTGGCTACGAGCAGTACTTC.

The CDR3: CASSQADTPNEQFF. The DNA for the CDR3 is TGCGCCAGCAGCCAAGCGGACACCCCCAATGAGCAGTTCTTC. V usage is TRBV4-1 and J usage is TRBJ2-1; TRBD1 is a possible D gene (5 bases). From germline, CDR1 is MGHRA and CDR2 YSYEKL. V was trimmed by 1 base and J by 6 bases, leaving 10 bases between them. This CDR3 has 14 residues.

This sequence joins TRBV9 and TRBJ2-3, with D possibly TRBD2 on 5 matching bases. Trimming pared 4 bases from V and 4 bases from J, leaving 16 bases between. Germline assignment: CDR1 SGDLS and CDR2 YYNGEE. The CDR3 covers 15 residues. In nucleotides, the CDR3 is TGTGCCAGCAGCCCTAGTGGTCTAGCAGCAGATACGCAGTATTTT. It translates to CASSPSGLAADTQYF.

The rearrangement links TRBV6-6 to TRBJ2-5; 9 nucleotides line up with TRBD1. V trimming: 5 bases; J trimming: 6 bases; junction bases outside the gene matches: 13. Germline CDR1 is MNHNY and CDR2 is SVGAGI (reference sequence). The CDR3 extends over 16 amino acids. The DNA for the CDR3 is TGTGCCAGCAGTCTACTCCCGGGACAGGGTCTGAAGACCCAGTACTTC. Encoded protein: CASSLLPGQGLKTQYF.

The rearrangement uses TRBV10-3 and TRBJ2-3; 9 bases fit TRBD2. Germline V lookup: CDR1 ENHRY, CDR2 SYGVKD. Trimming at V came to 6 bases and at J to 6 bases, leaving 13 bases not matched to a gene. This CDR3 is built from 16 residues. The CDR3 is CAIRGSAGGPLDTQYF. The CDR3, as DNA: TGTGCCATCAGGGGTTCGGCGGGAGGGCCCCTCGATACGCAGTATTTT.